One and the same sample provided the 18 T cell receptor beta chains below, sequenced in a study of PD-1 blockade in classical Hodgkin lymphoma. Profiled with immunoSEQ multiplex PCR; TCRdb holds only in-frame clones, not every one. The table has roughly 12,000 clones, about 88% seen once; the top ten hold about 35%. The time point was: cycle 4 day 1 (C4D1), after 6 weeks of nivolumab. Brentuximab vedotin exposure varied among the patients, all of whom had relapsed after autologous stem cell transplantation. PBMCs, once thawed, yielded CD8+ T cells isolated by magnetic negative selection. The source was CD8+ T cells from blood, collected before the fourth cycle of nivolumab. The source is a human donor with classical Hodgkin lymphoma. The donor label of this sample is uncertain.

The chain carries TRBV30 and TRBJ2-1; no reliable D call. The length of the CDR3 is 14 residues. Looked up from germline, CDR1 is GTSNPN and CDR2 is SVGIG (reference sequence). The V gene lost 0 bases and the J gene lost 7 bases, with 13 bases spanning the gap. The CDR3 protein is CAWSVLHGDNEQFF. As DNA, the CDR3 is TGTGCCTGGAGTGTCCTTCATGGGGATAATGAGCAGTTCTTC.

V is TRBV13 and J is TRBJ2-7; 9 bases align to TRBD2. The CDR3 totals 15 residues. Germline V lookup: CDR1 PRHDT, CDR2 FYEKMQ (reference sequence). The V segment lost 2 bases and the J segment 7 bases; nucleotides outside the gene matches: 9. As DNA, the CDR3 is TGTGCCAGCAGCTTACAGGCTAGCGGGATGAGGGAGCAGTACTTC. Translated, it gives CASSLQASGMREQYF.

V usage is TRBV30 and J usage is TRBJ2-7; D may be TRBD2 (5 bases). CDR3 length: 13 amino acids. The ends were cut back, 0 bases at V and 4 bases at J, with 10 bases in the middle. Germline CDR1 reads GTSNPN; CDR2 reads SVGIG (reference sequence). The CDR3 bases are TGTGCCTGGAGTGTACTAACGGGGTACGAGCAGTACTTC. Translating gives CAWSVLTGYEQYF.

The chain joins TRBV29-1 to TRBJ2-5, with a weak D call TRBD2 (6 bases). Matching the DNA end better, TRBJ2-7 makes the J call doubtful. Germline V gene data show CDR1 as SQVTM and CDR2 as ANQGSEA. The CDR3 covers 13 residues. This CDR3 reads CSVVPSDSYEQYF. CDR3 sequence (DNA): TGCAGCGTTGTGCCTAGCGACTCCTACGAGCAGTACTTC.

DNA for the CDR3: TGTGCCAGCAGCTCCTTCTATGGCTACACCTTC. It specifies CASSSFYGYTF. The V gene is TRBV27, the J gene TRBJ1-2, with D unclear. Germline assignment: CDR1 MNHEY and CDR2 SMNVEV (reference sequence). The germline V and J ends were trimmed by 6 bases and 4 bases, with 6 bases remaining between them. The CDR3 consists of 11 residues.

V is TRBV27 and J is TRBJ2-1; 8 bases align to TRBD2. Per the germline V gene, CDR1 is MNHEY and CDR2 is SMNVEV (reference sequence). J was trimmed by 4 bases and V by 3 bases; bases with no gene match: 5. This CDR3 has 15 amino acids. CDR3 sequence (DNA): TGTGCCAGCAGTTTCCCGGGACTAGGTTACAATGAGCAGTTCTTC. Translating gives CASSFPGLGYNEQFF.

CDR3 residues: CASSRQGGNQPQHF. In nucleotides, the CDR3 is TGTGCCAGCAGCCGACAGGGAGGCAATCAGCCCCAGCATTTT. This rearrangement joins TRBV11-3 to TRBJ1-5, with 7 bases matching TRBD1. The J segment lost 2 bases and the V segment lost 5 bases, leaving 3 bases of the junction unmatched. CDR3 length equals 14 residues. Germline values: CDR1 SGHNT, CDR2 YENEEA.

The chain is built from TRBV19 and TRBJ1-5; D is unresolved. This CDR3 is built from 16 residues. V was shortened by 3 bases and J by 4 bases, with 16 bases between the two germline ends. From germline, CDR1 is LNHDA and CDR2 SQIVND (reference sequence). CDR3 loop: CASSMATRALNQPQHF. DNA of the CDR3: TGTGCCAGTAGTATGGCCACGAGGGCCCTAAATCAGCCCCAGCATTTT.

The rearrangement links TRBV5-6 to TRBJ2-5; 12 positions match TRBD2. V lost 2 bases to trimming and J lost 5 bases; unmatched junction nucleotides: 4. The CDR3 is 15 amino acids. Germline CDR1 SGHDT, CDR2 YYEEEE. The CDR3 DNA is TGTGCCAGCAGCTTAAGACTAGCGGGAGTGGAGACCCAGTACTTC. It yields the protein CASSLRLAGVETQYF. The full variable domain, its missing parts supplied by reference TRBV5-6 and TRBJ2-5, is DAGVTQSPTHLIKTRGQQVTLRCSPKSGHDTVSWYQQALGQGPQFIFQYYEEEERQRGNFPDRFSGHQFPNYSSELNVNALLLGDSALYLCASSLRLAGVETQYFGPGTRLLVL.

The sample holds a few counts of this clone. The chain couples TRBV7-9 to TRBJ1-5; no clear D gene. The CDR3 is 12 residues long. V shed 1 base and J shed 4 bases, with 2 bases lying between them. Germline loops: CDR1 SEHNR, CDR2 FQNEAQ (reference sequence). The CDR3 DNA follows: TGTGCCAGCAGCTTAGGAAATCAGCCCCAGCATTTT. Protein sequence: CASSLGNQPQHF.

This clone has a single count. The chain uses TRBV10-3 and TRBJ2-5; D unresolved. This CDR3 spans 13 amino acids. The V gene's germline CDR1 is ENHRY and CDR2 SYGVKD. Trimming removed 4 bases at V and 4 bases at J, with 10 bases between. The CDR3 region has the DNA TGTGCCATCAGTGGGGATCGAGGAGAGACCCAGTACTTC. Protein sequence: CAISGDRGETQYF.

This clone is medium-sized by share. The chain uses TRBV21-1 and TRBJ1-1. TRBV21-1 corresponds to a pseudogene. The CDR3 has 12 amino acids. The CDR3 nucleotides read TGTGCCACCTCTCGGAATGGGGCTGAAGCTTTCTTT. Translated: CATSRNGAEAFF.

The chain couples TRBV2 to TRBJ1-1; D uncertain. Trimming removed 3 bases at V and 3 bases at J, with 14 bases between. Germline CDR1 reads SNHLY; CDR2 reads FYNNEI. The CDR3 runs to 15 residues. This chain's CDR3 is CASSEWSTGDTEAFF. Written as DNA, the CDR3 is TGTGCCAGCAGTGAGTGGTCTACTGGCGACACTGAAGCTTTCTTT.

The rearrangement links TRBV19 to TRBJ1-1; no clear D. The CDR3 is 12 residues long. V dropped 5 bases and J dropped 4 bases, with 8 bases sitting between them. Germline values: CDR1 LNHDA, CDR2 SQIVND (reference sequence). The CDR3 DNA follows: TGTGCCAGTAGTTCGCCGAGCACTGAAGCTTTCTTT. Translation: CASSSPSTEAFF.

The chain carries TRBV7-2 and TRBJ1-2; D remains unclear. Germline CDR1 and CDR2: SGHTA and FQGNSA. The CDR3 contains 13 residues. The germline V and J ends were trimmed by 3 bases and 7 bases, with 12 bases remaining between them. The CDR3 DNA reads TGTGCCAGCAGCTTCAGGCAGGAGCCTGGCTACACCTTC. Translating it yields CASSFRQEPGYTF.

V is TRBV14 and J is TRBJ2-1, with 11 positions matching TRBD2. The CDR3 is 16 residues long. V lost 2 bases, J lost 7 bases, and 7 bases stayed unmatched. CDR1 is SGHDN, CDR2 FVKESK, per germline. The CDR3 spells CASSQLLAGVGNEQFF. Written as DNA, the CDR3 is TGTGCCAGCAGCCAATTACTAGCGGGAGTGGGGAATGAGCAGTTCTTC.

This clone was counted a single time. The gene calls are TRBV10-2 and TRBJ2-1; no reliable D call. The CDR3 is 11 amino acids. The germline CDR1 and CDR2 sequences are WSHSY and SAAADI. Trimming removed 7 bases from V and 6 bases from J, with 7 bases in between. CDR3 amino acids: CASTPGNEQFF. Here the CDR3 DNA reads TGCGCCAGCACCCCCGGCAATGAGCAGTTCTTC.

The chain carries TRBV25-1 and TRBJ2-2; D might be TRBD1 or TRBD2, each matching 5 bases. The CDR3 consists of 13 residues. Trimming removed 6 bases from V and 5 bases from J, with 10 bases in between. CDR1 and CDR2 from the germline V gene are MGHDK and SYGVNS. In DNA, the CDR3 is TGTGCCAGCAGAGGCTGGGGGACCGGGGAGCTGTTTTTT. It translates to CASRGWGTGELFF.